Listed below are T cell receptor beta chains from one sample, sequenced in a study of T cell responses to AZD1222 COVID-19 vaccine. Produced via immunoSEQ multiplex PCR; TCRdb's table is partial and in-frame only. The sample includes fewer than 120,000 clones, nearly 90% seen only once; the top ten take around 3%. The input for sequencing was peripheral blood, taken on day 0 of AZD1222 vaccination. The receptors originated from an adult in good health. Both conserved end residues are part of each CDR3. D genes are given only for firm matches. The size of a clone is reported for some rows only, either as once, few or many, or as a class for expanded clones.

d_call | j_call | clone_size | v_call | cdr3_nt | cdr3_aa
- | TRBJ2-3 | - | TRBV6-5 | TGTGCCAGCAGCCGTGGACAGGGAGGGGATACGCAGTATTTT | CASSRGQGGDTQYF
TRBD1 | TRBJ2-3 | - | TRBV7-9 | TGTGCCAGCAGCTTGACAGGGGCAGATACGCAGTATTTT | CASSLTGADTQYF
TRBD1 | TRBJ1-1 | - | TRBV12-3/TRBV12-4 | TGTGCCAGCAGTCGAACACAGGGGGCTGAAGCTTTCTTT | CASSRTQGAEAFF
- | TRBJ1-2 | - | TRBV9 | TGTGCCAGCAGCCTCCTTTCTGGGGGGGACGTAGACACCTTC | CASSLLSGGDVDTF
- | TRBJ2-4 | - | TRBV11-3 | TGTGCCAGCAGCTTAAATTACGGAGGAGGGCAGATTCAGTACTTC | CASSLNYGGGQIQYF
TRBD1 | TRBJ1-1 | - | TRBV5-1 | TGCGCCAGCAGCTTGCTCGGACAGGGGAACACTGAAGCTTTCTTT | CASSLLGQGNTEAFF
TRBD2 | TRBJ2-7 | - | TRBV5-1 | TGCGCCAGCAGCTGGGGACTAGCGGGAGTCGGGCCCTACGAGCAGTACTTC | CASSWGLAGVGPYEQYF
- | TRBJ1-6 | - | TRBV18 | TGTGCCAGCTCACCAGAGGGGGTTGGTAATTCACCCCTCCACTTT | CASSPEGVGNSPLHF
TRBD2 | TRBJ2-3 | - | TRBV25-1 | TGTGCCAGCAGCCCTCCCAGGCTAGCGGGTAGCACAGATACGCAGTATTTT | CASSPPRLAGSTDTQYF
TRBD1 | TRBJ1-5 | - | TRBV12-3/TRBV12-4 | TGTGCCAGCAGGACAGGGATTCAGCCCCAGCATTTT | CASRTGIQPQHF
- | TRBJ2-7 | - | TRBV6-6 | TGTGCCAGCAGTTACTCGGACTCGCGTTACGAGCAGTACTTC | CASSYSDSRYEQYF
TRBD1 | TRBJ2-3 | - | TRBV18 | TGTGCCAGCTCACGGACAGGGGGCGGCACAGATACGCAGTATTTT | CASSRTGGGTDTQYF
TRBD1 | TRBJ1-5 | - | TRBV28 | TGTGCCAGCAGTTTAGTAGATACCGCCTTCACAGGGGACAATCAGCCCCAGCATTTT | CASSLVDTAFTGDNQPQHF
- | TRBJ2-5 | few | TRBV18 | TGTGCCAGCTCTAAGGAAACAGGGTTCCAAGAGACCCAGTACTTC | CASSKETGFQETQYF
- | TRBJ2-3 | - | TRBV6-2/TRBV6-3 | TGTGCCAGCAGTTACTCGACCCTGTCGACAGCGCAGTATTTT | CASSYSTLSTAQYF
- | TRBJ2-1 | few | TRBV5-1 | TGCGCCAGCAGCTCTGGAGGGGGGAGCTCCTACAATGAGCAGTTCTTC | CASSSGGGSSYNEQFF
- | TRBJ1-2 | once | TRBV4-3 | TGCGCCAGCAGCCAAGATCCAGGACAGCCTTATGGCTACACCTTC | CASSQDPGQPYGYTF
- | TRBJ2-3 | - | TRBV7-9 | TGTGCCAGCAGCTCCCGGCTTGAGAGCACAGATACGCAGTATTTT | CASSSRLESTDTQYF
- | TRBJ2-7 | - | TRBV13 | TGTGCCAGCAGCTTAGTGTCGGGCGTCGATTGGTCCGAGCAGTACTTC | CASSLVSGVDWSEQYF
- | TRBJ1-1 | - | TRBV5-1 | TGCGCCAGCAGCTTTGTTTCGGGGATGAACACTGAAGCTTTCTTT | CASSFVSGMNTEAFF
- | TRBJ2-7 | - | TRBV7-2 | TGTGCCAGCAGCTTAGTAGTAACGGCGGAGCAGGGGGAGCAGTACTTC | CASSLVVTAEQGEQYF
TRBD1 | TRBJ2-5 | - | TRBV5-1 | TGCGCCAGCAGTCCCTGGGGACAGAAAGATGGAGAGACCCAGTACTTC | CASSPWGQKDGETQYF
- | TRBJ2-2 | - | TRBV29-1 | TGCAGCGTAGGTGGGAGTTCCACCGGGGAGCTGTTTTTT | CSVGGSSTGELFF
TRBD1 | TRBJ2-1 | - | TRBV19 | TGTGCCAGCCGACAGGGGATCAATGAGCAGTTCTTC | CASRQGINEQFF
- | TRBJ2-3 | - | TRBV3-1/TRBV3-2 | TGTGCCAGCAGCCAATCAGATACGCAGTATTTT | CASSQSDTQYF
- | TRBJ2-7 | - | TRBV21-1 | TGTGCCAGCAGCAACCGGACAGAGGTGGGCGCCGGGGACGAGCAGTACTTC | CASSNRTEVGAGDEQYF
- | TRBJ1-2 | - | TRBV11-2 | TGTGCCAGCAGCCATCCGGGACGGTCCTATGGCTACACCTTC | CASSHPGRSYGYTF
- | TRBJ1-1 | - | TRBV5-1 | TGCGCCAGCAGTTACGACGGAACGAACACTGAAGCTTTCTTT | CASSYDGTNTEAFF
TRBD1 | TRBJ1-5 | - | TRBV2 | TGTGCCAGCAGTCTAGACAGGGGCAATCAGCCCCAGCATTTT | CASSLDRGNQPQHF
- | TRBJ1-1 | - | TRBV7-9 | TGTGCCAGCAGCTTCGACACAGGGATACGTACTGAAGCTTTCTTT | CASSFDTGIRTEAFF
- | TRBJ2-7 | - | TRBV10-3 | TGTGCCATCAGTGAGAGGCAGGGCTACGAGCAGTACTTC | CAISERQGYEQYF
- | TRBJ2-1 | - | TRBV5-1 | TGCGCCAGCAGCTTGGAGGGCGGGACGCACAATGAGCAGTTCTTC | CASSLEGGTHNEQFF
TRBD1 | TRBJ2-7 | - | TRBV5-5 | TGTGCCAGCAGACGAGGGGGCGAGGTCGAGCAGTACTTC | CASRRGGEVEQYF
TRBD2 | TRBJ2-7 | - | TRBV28 | TGTGCCAGCCTATTAGCGGGAGGGTCCTACGAGCAGTACTTC | CASLLAGGSYEQYF
- | TRBJ2-7 | - | TRBV9 | TGTGCCAGCAGCCTTGACGGGCTCGAGCAGTACTTC | CASSLDGLEQYF
TRBD2 | TRBJ2-7 | - | TRBV9 | TGTGCCAGCAGCGTAGGTTCTAGCGGGAGGGGAGAGCAGTACTTC | CASSVGSSGRGEQYF
TRBD1 | TRBJ1-2 | - | TRBV24-1 | TGTGCCACCAGTGACAAGGGACAGGCATATGGCTACACCTTC | CATSDKGQAYGYTF
- | TRBJ1-1 | - | TRBV7-2 | TGTGCCAGCAGCGTAGGACAGTTGAACACTGAAGCTTTCTTT | CASSVGQLNTEAFF
TRBD1 | TRBJ1-2 | - | TRBV19 | TGTGCCAGTAGTCTCCGGACAGGGAACTATGGCTACACCTTC | CASSLRTGNYGYTF
- | TRBJ2-7 | few | TRBV2 | TGTGCCAGCGAGGTGGTGGGATCCTACGAGCAGTACTTC | CASEVVGSYEQYF
- | TRBJ1-2 | - | TRBV21-1 | TGTGCCAGCAGCGCCCGGGACAACTATGGCTACACCTTC | CASSARDNYGYTF
- | TRBJ2-3 | - | TRBV4-1 | TGCGCCAGCAGCCAAGAATGGGAAAACACAGATACGCAGTATTTT | CASSQEWENTDTQYF
TRBD2 | TRBJ2-1 | - | TRBV28 | TGTGCCAGCAGCACCGGACTAGATGAGCAGTTCTTC | CASSTGLDEQFF
- | TRBJ1-2 | few | TRBV18 | TGTGCCAGCTCATCTTTTAACTATGGCTACACCTTC | CASSSFNYGYTF
TRBD1 | TRBJ1-2 | - | TRBV7-3 | TGTGCCAGCAGCCCACATCCCCAACAGGGGGCGCCTAACTATGGCTACACCTTC | CASSPHPQQGAPNYGYTF